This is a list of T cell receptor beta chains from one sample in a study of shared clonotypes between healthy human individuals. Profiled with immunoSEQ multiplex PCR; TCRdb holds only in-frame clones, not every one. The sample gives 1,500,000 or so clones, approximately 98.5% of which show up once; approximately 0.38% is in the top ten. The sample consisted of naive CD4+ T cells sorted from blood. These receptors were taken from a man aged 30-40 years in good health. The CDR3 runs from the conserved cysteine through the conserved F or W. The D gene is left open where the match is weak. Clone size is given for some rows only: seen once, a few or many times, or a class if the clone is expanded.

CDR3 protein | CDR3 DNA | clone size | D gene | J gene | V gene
CASSEGSPGTVNTGELFF | TGTGCCAGCAGTGAAGGATCCCCCGGGACAGTGAACACCGGGGAGCTGTTTTTT | . | TRBD1 | TRBJ2-2 | TRBV6-1
CASLILPGSVDEQFF | TGTGCCAGCTTGATCCTTCCCGGGAGTGTCGATGAGCAGTTCTTC | . | . | TRBJ2-1 | TRBV18
CASSPWLGGAAGGSTGELFF | TGTGCCAGCAGCCCATGGTTAGGGGGCGCGGCGGGAGGTTCCACCGGGGAGCTGTTTTTT | . | . | TRBJ2-2 | TRBV7-3
CASTKQGRNQPQHF | TGTGCCAGCACTAAACAGGGGAGAAATCAGCCCCAGCATTTT | . | TRBD1 | TRBJ1-5 | TRBV5-6
CASSAGTARGTGELFF | TGTGCCAGCAGCGCTGGGACGGCGCGAGGCACCGGGGAGCTGTTTTTT | . | . | TRBJ2-2 | TRBV5-4
CASSLAGGREQYF | TGTGCCAGCAGCTTAGCGGGAGGGAGAGAGCAGTACTTC | . | TRBD2 | TRBJ2-7 | TRBV11-3
CASGESNQPQHF | TGTGCCAGCGGAGAGAGTAATCAGCCCCAGCATTTT | . | . | TRBJ1-5 | TRBV18
CASSVAGLRSTGELFF | TGTGCCAGCAGCGTAGCGGGATTGAGGTCCACCGGGGAGCTGTTTTTT | . | . | TRBJ2-2 | TRBV9
CASSPLGTTEAFF | TGTGCCAGCTCACCACTTGGGACAACTGAAGCTTTCTTT | . | . | TRBJ1-1 | TRBV18
CASSSSAGAVSYNEQFF | TGTGCCAGCAGTTCCTCCGCGGGGGCGGTCTCCTACAATGAGCAGTTCTTC | . | . | TRBJ2-1 | TRBV28
CASSTGQIQETQYF | TGTGCCAGCAGCACCGGACAGATACAAGAGACCCAGTACTTC | once | . | TRBJ2-5 | TRBV5-4
CASSGIGMNTEAFF | TGCGCCAGCAGTGGAATAGGGATGAACACTGAAGCTTTCTTT | . | . | TRBJ1-1 | TRBV10-2
CASSRRGFRTLFNQPQHF | TGTGCCAGCAGCAGACGAGGTTTTAGGACACTCTTCAATCAGCCCCAGCATTTT | . | . | TRBJ1-5 | TRBV21-1
CASSVRPWAPEQYF | TGTGCCAGCAGCGTGAGACCGTGGGCGCCCGAGCAGTACTTC | . | . | TRBJ2-7 | TRBV9
CASSVVPLASNNEQFF | TGTGCCAGCAGCGTAGTCCCTCTAGCTTCGAACAATGAGCAGTTCTTC | once | . | TRBJ2-1 | TRBV9
CASSFYQGAVWANVLTF | TGTGCCAGCAGTTTCTATCAGGGGGCGGTCTGGGCCAACGTCCTGACTTTC | . | TRBD1 | TRBJ2-6 | TRBV27
CASSQPGQGGNEQFF | TGCGCCAGCAGCCAACCCGGACAGGGGGGTAATGAGCAGTTCTTC | . | TRBD1 | TRBJ2-1 | TRBV4-1
CSARTPDEQYF | TGCAGTGCTCGGACACCGGACGAGCAGTACTTC | . | . | TRBJ2-7 | TRBV20-1
CASSQVGGATEAFF | TGCGCCAGCAGCCAAGTCGGGGGGGCCACTGAAGCTTTCTTT | once | . | TRBJ1-1 | TRBV4-3
CASSPGGQITDTQYF | TGTGCCAGCTCACCTGGTGGACAAATCACAGATACGCAGTATTTT | . | . | TRBJ2-3 | TRBV18
CASIPGGSTGELFF | TGTGCCAGCATCCCTGGCGGGAGCACCGGGGAGCTGTTTTTT | . | TRBD2 | TRBJ2-2 | TRBV28
CASSFSPTNYNEQFF | TGTGCCAGCAGTTTTTCCCCGACAAATTACAATGAGCAGTTCTTC | . | . | TRBJ2-1 | TRBV27
CSVGRPQRHSYNEQFF | TGCAGCGTCGGCCGCCCCCAGCGCCATTCCTACAATGAGCAGTTCTTC | . | . | TRBJ2-1 | TRBV29-1
CASSLSVWTLPGSNQPQHF | TGTGCCAGCAGCTTGTCCGTTTGGACATTGCCGGGGAGCAATCAGCCCCAGCATTTT | . | . | TRBJ1-5 | TRBV7-8
CASSISGSGTQYF | TGTGCCAGCAGCATAAGCGGGAGTGGTACCCAGTACTTC | . | TRBD2 | TRBJ2-5 | TRBV5-4
CASRGGGGYTF | TGTGCCAGCAGAGGGGGCGGAGGCTACACCTTC | . | TRBD1 | TRBJ1-2 | TRBV28
CAWSVSSGNTIYF | TGTGCCTGGAGTGTAAGCTCTGGAAACACCATATATTTT | . | . | TRBJ1-3 | TRBV30
CASSLPGLAFSDTQYF | TGTGCCAGCAGCTTACCGGGACTAGCGTTCTCAGATACGCAGTATTTT | . | TRBD2 | TRBJ2-3 | TRBV5-6
CASSVASGAAEQFF | TGTGCCAGCAGCGTAGCATCCGGAGCCGCCGAGCAGTTCTTC | . | . | TRBJ2-1 | TRBV9
CASRKHMGSRGNTIYF | TGTGCCAGCAGGAAACATATGGGTAGCCGCGGAAACACCATATATTTT | . | . | TRBJ1-3 | TRBV27
CASSTGLGRSYNEQFF | TGTGCCAGCAGCACAGGTTTGGGACGGAGCTACAATGAGCAGTTCTTC | . | . | TRBJ2-1 | TRBV5-5
CASSQGLQGRGEQFF | TGCGCCAGCAGCCAAGGGCTGCAGGGGAGGGGTGAGCAGTTCTTC | . | . | TRBJ2-1 | TRBV4-1